Listed below are T cell receptor beta chains from one sample, sequenced in a study of long-term antiretroviral therapy in people with HIV. The method was immunoSEQ multiplex PCR; TCRdb's version includes in-frame clones alone and lacks a portion of them. The sample shows about 39,000 clones, around 85% of them seen only once. The starting material was unsorted PBMCs, obtained 3.1 years after starting antiretroviral therapy. The receptor source for this set is a woman aged 45 to 65 with HIV. Both conserved end residues are part of each CDR3. A D gene is named only where the DNA matches it firmly. Part of the rows lack a size; the others show once, few, many or a class for expanded clones.

>TRBV7-9|-|TRBJ2-7|-
TGTGCCAGCAGCCCCCCCGGGCCGAGGACCTACGAGCAGTACTTC
CASSPPGPRTYEQYF
>TRBV7-9|once|TRBJ2-2|TRBD1
TGTGCCAGCAGCTTCCTAGTGGGACAGCGTTCTACCGGGGAGCTGTTTTTT
CASSFLVGQRSTGELFF
>TRBV9|-|TRBJ2-1|TRBD2
TGTGCCAGCAGCGCCGCGCGGGGGTCGACCTACAATGAGCAGTTCTTC
CASSAARGSTYNEQFF
>TRBV6-6|-|TRBJ2-6|-
TGTGCCAGCAGTTACCTCTCTGGGGCCAACGTCCTGACTTTC
CASSYLSGANVLTF
>TRBV5-6|-|TRBJ1-2|-
TGTGCCAGCAGCTTGTGGGGGGCTCGCTATGGCTACACCTTC
CASSLWGARYGYTF
>TRBV7-2|-|TRBJ2-7|-
TGTGCCAGCAGCTTAGCGCTCGTACCCTACGAGCAGTACTTC
CASSLALVPYEQYF
>TRBV30|-|TRBJ1-2|-
TGTGCCTGGAGTGTAGGCCCCCGAGGCGGCTACACCTTC
CAWSVGPRGGYTF
>TRBV5-6|-|TRBJ2-7|-
TGTGCCAGCAGCTTGGCGGGTACGACCTACGAGCAGTACTTC
CASSLAGTTYEQYF
>TRBV11-2|-|TRBJ1-1|-
TGTGCCAGCAGCCCCCGATTCGTGAACACTGAAGCTTTCTTT
CASSPRFVNTEAFF
>TRBV27|-|TRBJ1-6|-
TGTGCCAGCAGTTCCACTCAAACCCGGGTCGGAAGCTCCTATAATTCACCCCTCCACTTT
CASSSTQTRVGSSYNSPLHF
>TRBV4-1|-|TRBJ1-6|-
TGCGCCAGCAGGCTAAGACCGACAGATGATAATTCACCCCTCCACTTT
CASRLRPTDDNSPLHF
>TRBV7-2|-|TRBJ1-6|-
TGTGCCAGCAGCCTTTACTCACCCCTCCACTTT
CASSLYSPLHF
>TRBV19|once|TRBJ2-5|-
TGTGCCAGTAGTCCCCATCCAAGGAGACAAGAGACCCAGTACTTC
CASSPHPRRQETQYF
>TRBV19|-|TRBJ2-7|TRBD1
TGTGCCAGTAGCCGAAGACAGGGGGCCTACGAGCAGTACTTC
CASSRRQGAYEQYF
>TRBV5-4|-|TRBJ2-7|-
TGTGCCAGCAGCTTGTTCGGGACTCGGTCCTACGAGCAGTACTTC
CASSLFGTRSYEQYF
>TRBV6-5|-|TRBJ1-1|-
TGTGCCAGCAGTTACGCGCAGGGCAGGACTGAAGCTTTCTTT
CASSYAQGRTEAFF
>TRBV20-1|-|TRBJ2-1|-
TGCAGTGCACCCAGACAGAATGAGCAGTTCTTC
CSAPRQNEQFF
>TRBV6-5|once|TRBJ2-6|-
TGTGCCAGCAGTTACCTCTCTGGGGCCAACGTCCTGACTTTC
CASSYLSGANVLTF
>TRBV7-2|few|TRBJ1-3|TRBD1
TGTGCCAGCAGCGGGCGGACAGGGGTTGGAAACACCATATATTTT
CASSGRTGVGNTIYF
>TRBV4-1|few|TRBJ1-5|-
TGCGCCAGCAGCCAGGTAGATATGGGATTTGCGGGCAATCAGCCCCAGCATTTT
CASSQVDMGFAGNQPQHF
>TRBV19|-|TRBJ1-1|-
TGTGCCAGTAGTAAAAGGGAATGGGGTCCTGAAGCTTTCTTT
CASSKREWGPEAFF
>TRBV11-3|-|TRBJ2-7|-
TGTGCCAGCAGCTCCCCCGGCTACGAGCAGTACTTC
CASSSPGYEQYF
>TRBV9|-|TRBJ2-1|-
TGTGCCAGCAGCGTAGAATGGACCCCGACAAATGAGCAGTTCTTC
CASSVEWTPTNEQFF
>TRBV30|few|TRBJ1-2|-
TGTGCCTGGAGTTCAGGGTCGGCCTATGGCTACACCTTC
CAWSSGSAYGYTF
>TRBV19|-|TRBJ1-5|TRBD1
TGTGCCAGTAGTGACGTGACAGGGATCAATCAGCCCCAGCATTTT
CASSDVTGINQPQHF
>TRBV6-5|-|TRBJ2-7|TRBD1
TGTGCCAGCAGTAACGACAGGGGGAACTACGAGCAGTACTTC
CASSNDRGNYEQYF
>TRBV10-3|-|TRBJ1-2|-
TGTGCCATCAGTGAGTCTGGGGGCGGCTATGGCTACACCTTC
CAISESGGGYGYTF
>TRBV6-5|-|TRBJ1-1|-
TGTGCCAGCAAGGAGTCGGGGGGCACTGAAGCTTTCTTT
CASKESGGTEAFF
>TRBV11-2|few|TRBJ2-7|TRBD2
TGTGCCAGCAGCTCCATGGGGGGGGCCTACGAGCAGTACTTC
CASSSMGGAYEQYF
>TRBV7-3|once|TRBJ2-3|TRBD2
TGTGCCAGCAGCCTAAACTCGGGGGGGGCAGATACGCAGTATTTT
CASSLNSGGADTQYF
>TRBV4-3|-|TRBJ2-7|-
TGCGCCAGCAGCCAAGATCGAGGAACCTACGAGCAGTACTTC
CASSQDRGTYEQYF
>TRBV18|-|TRBJ1-6|TRBD1
TGTGCCAGCGCCGCACAGGGGGACTATAATTCACCCCTCCACTTT
CASAAQGDYNSPLHF
>TRBV7-8|-|TRBJ1-5|-
TGTGCCAGCAGCGTGTCTAATCATCAGCCCCAGCATTTT
CASSVSNHQPQHF
>TRBV19|-|TRBJ1-1|TRBD1
TGTGCCAGTAGTTACCTGACAGGGGAAGGGAACACTGAAGCTTTCTTT
CASSYLTGEGNTEAFF
>TRBV13|-|TRBJ2-3|TRBD2
TGTGCCAGCAGCTTAGCACTAGCGGGGGGCCGAGGTAAAGATACGCAGTATTTT
CASSLALAGGRGKDTQYF
>TRBV5-1|-|TRBJ1-4|-
TGCGCCAGCAGCTTGGAAACAGCAGACGAAAAACTGTTTTTT
CASSLETADEKLFF
>TRBV10-3|-|TRBJ2-3|-
TGTGCCATCAGTGAGACAGGGCCCCACCCGACCCTCACAGATACGCAGTATTTT
CAISETGPHPTLTDTQYF
>TRBV7-9|-|TRBJ1-2|-
TGTGCCAGCAGCCCGAGTCCTGGCTATGGCTACACCTTC
CASSPSPGYGYTF
>TRBV2|-|TRBJ2-2|TRBD2
TGTGCCAGCAGTGGACTAGCGGGGGGTGGCGGGGAGCTGTTTTTT
CASSGLAGGGGELFF
>TRBV2|-|TRBJ1-6|-
TGTGCCAGCAGTGTAGCAGGGGAGCAGCCCCTCCACTTT
CASSVAGEQPLHF
>TRBV7-2|-|TRBJ2-7|-
TGTGCCAGCAGCTTAGATTTTCGCGGGCCCTACGAGCAGTACTTC
CASSLDFRGPYEQYF